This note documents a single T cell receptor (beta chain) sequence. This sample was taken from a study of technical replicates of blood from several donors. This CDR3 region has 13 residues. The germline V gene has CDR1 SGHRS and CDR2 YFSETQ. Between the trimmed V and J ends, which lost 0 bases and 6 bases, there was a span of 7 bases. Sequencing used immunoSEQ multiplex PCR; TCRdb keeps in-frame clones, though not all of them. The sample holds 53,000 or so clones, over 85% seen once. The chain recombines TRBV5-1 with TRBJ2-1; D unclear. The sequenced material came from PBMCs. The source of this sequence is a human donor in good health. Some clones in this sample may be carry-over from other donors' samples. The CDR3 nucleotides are TGCGCCAGCAGCTTGGGACTCCTCAATGAGCAGTTCTTC. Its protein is CASSLGLLNEQFF.